A single sample gave rise to the 22 T cell receptor beta chains below, sequenced in a study of cytomegalovirus exposure and HLA in healthy donors. 60 Vbeta and 13 Jbeta primers were used in PCR. Clones were read by immunoSEQ multiplex PCR, and TCRdb kept only the in-frame ones, dropping some. This repertoire shows tens of thousands of clones, just under 80% found once; its top ten account for roughly 2.5%. The sequenced sample was PBMCs. These TCRs come from a male donor in good health and CMV-seropositive.

The chain has TRBV5-1 and TRBJ2-1; no definite D call. CDR3 size: 14 residues. The germline V and J ends were trimmed by 0 bases and 5 bases, with 9 bases remaining between them. The V gene's germline CDR1 is SGHRS and CDR2 YFSETQ. The CDR3 nucleotides are TGCGCCAGCAGCTTGGCCTTCTCGGACAATGAGCAGTTCTTC. It encodes CASSLAFSDNEQFF. Full variable domain (remainder filled in from reference TRBV5-1 and TRBJ2-1): KAGVTQTPRYLIKTRGQQVTLSCSPISGHRSVSWYQQTPGQGLQFLFEYFSETQRNKGNFPGRFSGRQFSNSRSEMNVSTLELGDSALYLCASSLAFSDNEQFFGPGTRLTVL.

The gene calls are TRBV15 and TRBJ2-3; D unresolved. Germline CDR1 reads LNHNV; CDR2 reads YYDKDF (reference sequence). CDR3 size: 13 residues. V was clipped by 1 base and J by 4 bases, with 6 bases between them. The CDR3 reads CATSRVRADTQYF. The CDR3 nucleotides read TGTGCCACCAGCAGAGTCCGAGCAGATACGCAGTATTTT.

The J gene is TRBJ2-1, the V gene TRBV29-1, with D perhaps matching TRBD1 (5 bases). Trimming removed 3 bases at V and 8 bases at J, with 23 bases between. Germline V gene sequence: CDR1 SQVTM, CDR2 ANQGSEA. The length of the CDR3 is 16 residues. CDR3 protein: CSVDGARPTYSYEQFF. The CDR3, as DNA: TGCAGCGTTGATGGGGCTAGACCAACGTACAGCTATGAGCAGTTCTTC.

This clone was seen only a few times. This chain uses TRBV4-3 with TRBJ2-1; D remains unclear. With 3 bases removed from V and 5 bases from J, the gap between germline ends came to 5 bases. The CDR3 contains 12 residues. Germline CDR1 reads LGHNA; CDR2 reads YSLEER. The CDR3: CASSHPNNEQFF. Here the CDR3 DNA reads TGCGCCAGCAGCCACCCAAACAATGAGCAGTTCTTC.

This chain links TRBV6-1 with TRBJ2-7; 9 bases are a match to TRBD1. The V gene end was trimmed by 7 bases and the J gene end by 2 bases; junction bases not matched to a gene: 9. This CDR3 comprises 15 residues. The germline CDR1 and CDR2 sequences are MNHNS and SASEGT. CDR3 loop: CASTLSGTGTYEQYF. The CDR3 nucleotides are TGTGCCAGCACCCTATCAGGGACAGGGACCTACGAGCAGTACTTC.

The genes are TRBV27 and TRBJ2-4; 7 positions match TRBD2. Germline-derived CDR1 and CDR2 are MNHEY and SMNVEV (reference sequence). This CDR3 is 15 amino acids long. The V gene end was trimmed by 5 bases and the J gene end by 4 bases; junction bases not matched to a gene: 8. The CDR3 is CASSDPGLPKNIQYF. The CDR3 region has the DNA TGTGCCAGCAGTGACCCGGGACTACCAAAAAACATTCAGTACTTC.

The chain combines TRBV5-1 with TRBJ2-7, with TRBD1 matching over 10 bases. Looked up from germline, CDR1 is SGHRS and CDR2 is YFSETQ. J lost 3 bases, V lost 2 bases, and 5 bases had no gene match. This CDR3 is 15 amino acids long. The CDR3 loop reads CASSLRRDRGYEQYF. The CDR3 DNA reads as TGCGCCAGCAGCTTACGCCGGGACAGGGGCTACGAGCAGTACTTC.

This clone is labeled as medium-sized. The CDR3 sequence is CASSESNSGGYNEQFF. CDR3 sequence (DNA): TGTGCCAGCAGTGAGTCGAACAGCGGGGGCTACAATGAGCAGTTCTTC. The chain recombines TRBV6-4 with TRBJ2-1, with TRBD2 identical over 8 bases. V shed 3 bases, J shed 3 bases, and the junction held 7 bases outside the gene matches. Germline CDR1 and CDR2: MRHNA and SNTAGT. The CDR3 totals 16 residues.

The chain employs TRBV10-3 and TRBJ2-7; D possibly corresponds to TRBD1 (6 bases). Germline loops: CDR1 ENHRY, CDR2 SYGVKD. Trimming took 6 bases from V and 6 from J, leaving 18 bases between them. The CDR3 sequence is 14 residues long. DNA for the CDR3: TGTGCCATCAGACCTCCGGGACATGGCGGCGAGCAGTACTTC. It encodes CAIRPPGHGGEQYF.

The sample holds a few counts of this clone. This chain uses TRBV29-1 with TRBJ1-5; D call uncertain. This CDR3 is 12 amino acids long. Germline lookup yields CDR1 SQVTM and CDR2 ANQGSEA. V was shortened by 4 bases and J by 4 bases, with 8 bases between the two germline ends. CDR3 loop: CSVGEGNQPQHF. The DNA of the CDR3 is TGCAGCGTTGGGGAGGGAAATCAGCCCCAGCATTTT.

The sample holds a few counts of this clone. The chain combines TRBV4-2 with TRBJ2-1; D is perhaps TRBD2 (5 bases). Germline CDR1 reads LGHNA; CDR2 reads YNFKEQ. Trimming pared 0 bases from V and 7 bases from J, leaving 16 bases between. This CDR3 contains 16 residues. DNA of the CDR3: TGTGCCAGCAGCCAAGATGTGGCGGTCCGCGGGAATGAGCAGTTCTTC. Translating it yields CASSQDVAVRGNEQFF.

The chain carries TRBV7-2 and TRBJ2-1; D might be TRBD2 (5 bases). V was trimmed by 3 bases and J by 12 bases, leaving 9 bases between them. CDR1 and CDR2 (germline): SGHTA, FQGNSA. This CDR3 is built from 11 residues. CDR3 in amino acids: CASSLGRGQFF. In DNA, the CDR3 is TGTGCCAGCAGCTTGGGCCGGGGGCAGTTCTTC.

This chain connects TRBV11-2 to TRBJ2-1; D perhaps matches TRBD2 (6 bases). Germline loops: CDR1 SGHAT, CDR2 FQNNGV. The CDR3 runs to 11 residues. V was pared by 8 bases and J by 4 bases, with 6 bases between. In nucleotides, the CDR3 is TGTGCCAGCCGGGGGTACAATGAGCAGTTCTTC. Protein sequence: CASRGYNEQFF.

This chain uses TRBV5-4 with TRBJ2-7; a weak D match, TRBD1 (6 bases). The CDR3 has 14 residues. Deletions cut 0 bases from V and 5 bases from J, with 12 bases between. The germline V gene encodes CDR1 SGHNT and CDR2 YYREEE (reference sequence). CDR3 protein: CASSLGQAEDEQYF. CDR3 sequence (DNA): TGTGCCAGCAGCTTGGGACAGGCCGAGGACGAGCAGTACTTC.

The chain joins TRBV10-1 to TRBJ1-1, with 8 nucleotides matching TRBD1. CDR1 WNHNN and CDR2 SYGVQD come from the germline V gene (reference sequence). This CDR3 region has 15 residues. The junction had 8 bases not matched to a gene; V was cut back by 3 bases and J by 5 bases. The CDR3 is CASSETQGVYTEAFF. In DNA, the CDR3 is TGCGCCAGCAGTGAAACACAGGGGGTGTATACTGAAGCTTTCTTT.

This chain joins TRBV5-1 and TRBJ2-7; 9 bases agree with TRBD1. CDR1 is SGHRS and CDR2 is YFSETQ in the germline V gene. Trimming at V came to 5 bases and at J to 2 bases, leaving 11 bases not matched to a gene. This CDR3 has 16 residues. The CDR3 nucleotides are TGCGCCAGCAGTTTAGATACCGGGACAGGGCCCTACGAGCAGTACTTC. This sequence encodes CASSLDTGTGPYEQYF.

V usage is TRBV5-1 and J usage is TRBJ2-2, with 7 bases identical to TRBD2. The V segment lost 7 bases and the J segment 5 bases; nucleotides outside the gene matches: 14. The germline V gene encodes CDR1 SGHRS and CDR2 YFSETQ. CDR3 length: 16 amino acids. CDR3 loop: CASSSGRAEGTGELFF. The CDR3 DNA reads TGCGCCAGCTCTAGTGGGAGGGCCGAAGGGACCGGGGAGCTGTTTTTT.

The chain joins TRBV7-2 to TRBJ2-1; D is possibly TRBD2 (6 bases). The V end lost 2 bases, the J end lost 8 bases, and 19 bases lay between the germline ends. Germline CDR1 and CDR2: SGHTA and FQGNSA. The CDR3 is 16 amino acids. The CDR3 DNA reads TGTGCCAGCAGCTTAATTCCTGGAGGGCGGGTATATGAGCAGTTCTTC. Its protein is CASSLIPGGRVYEQFF.

The chain joins TRBV30 to TRBJ2-1, with D tentatively TRBD2 (6 bases). The V gene's germline CDR1 is GTSNPN and CDR2 SVGIG (reference sequence). The CDR3 has 14 residues. V lost 3 bases to trimming and J lost 3 bases, with 12 bases between them. The CDR3 nucleotides are TGTGCCTGGAGGCTAGCGTCTTACTACAATGAGCAGTTCTTC. Translating gives CAWRLASYYNEQFF.

The rearrangement uses TRBV5-1 and TRBJ1-5; 7 nucleotides match TRBD1. Germline trimming cut 2 bases from V and 7 bases from J; bases unmatched to any gene: 9. Germline CDR1 is SGHRS and CDR2 is YFSETQ. The CDR3 sequence is 15 residues long. The CDR3 DNA follows: TGCGCCAGCAGCTTTACAGGGGAGATGGAGCAGCCCCAGCATTTT. This sequence encodes CASSFTGEMEQPQHF.

This chain connects TRBV11-1 to TRBJ2-7; 11 nucleotides align to TRBD2. Germline CDR1 and CDR2: SGHAT and FQDESV (reference sequence). V shed 5 bases, J shed 4 bases, and the junction held 4 bases outside the gene matches. This CDR3 region has 14 residues. CDR3 DNA sequence: TGTGCCAGCAGCGAGACTAGCGGGATATACGAGCAGTACTTC. Encoded protein: CASSETSGIYEQYF.

The rearrangement links TRBV28 to TRBJ2-1; TRBD2 aligns across 11 bases. Germline CDR1 is MDHEN and CDR2 is SYDVKM. Trimming removed 2 bases from V and 15 bases from J; junction bases left unmatched: 9. The CDR3 spans 14 residues. CDR3 DNA sequence: TGTGCCAGCAGTTTAAAGACTAGCGGGAAGAAGGTGTTCTTC. It is translated as CASSLKTSGKKVFF.